The 27 T cell receptor beta chains in this list originate from one sample, sequenced in a study of response to subunit inactivated influenza vaccine. TCRdb analysed the RT-PCR reads with MiXCR anew, one entry per CDR3 protein. This sample yields 750,000 to 850,000 distinct CDR3 sequences, of which about 18% are seen a single time; around 9.9% belongs to the top ten. The sample consisted of PBMCs from blood, taken 4 to 6 days after vaccination. The receptors originated from a man aged 45 to 65 who received an inactivated influenza vaccine.

The table lists this clonotype with a few counts. The chain carries TRBV29-1 and TRBJ2-1; 9 positions agree with TRBD2. Germline-derived CDR1 and CDR2 are SQVTM and ANQGSEA. Trimming cost V 6 bases and J 4 bases; bases outside gene matches: 7. The CDR3 loop spans 14 amino acids. CDR3 amino acids: CSVIAGAQYNEQFF. CDR3 nucleotides: TGCAGCGTCATAGCGGGAGCCCAATACAATGAGCAGTTCTTC.

J is TRBJ2-1 and V is TRBV29-1; 9 nucleotides line up with TRBD1. Unmatched junction bases numbered 9, after V lost 5 bases and J lost 7 bases. The V gene's germline CDR1 is SQVTM and CDR2 ANQGSEA. CDR3 length: 14 residues. The CDR3: CSVREPGQGNEQFF. The DNA for the CDR3 is TGCAGCGTTCGGGAACCGGGACAGGGTAATGAGCAGTTCTTC.

In its sample, this clonotype was seen a few times. The chain carries TRBV4-3 and TRBJ2-5, with 8 bases fitting TRBD2. The V segment lost 0 bases and the J segment 4 bases; nucleotides outside the gene matches: 7. This CDR3 has 16 amino acids. CDR1 LGHNA and CDR2 YSLEER come from the germline V gene. Here the CDR3 reads CASSQDLAGKVETQYF. Written as DNA, the CDR3 is TGCGCCAGCAGCCAAGATCTAGCGGGCAAGGTAGAGACCCAGTACTTC.

This clonotype was observed a handful of times. The rearrangement uses TRBV24-1 and TRBJ1-1; D gene ambiguous. The CDR3 loop spans 13 amino acids. Germline loops: CDR1 KGHDR, CDR2 SFDVKD. The V end lost 1 base, the J end lost 6 bases, and 8 bases lay between the germline ends. In DNA form, the CDR3 reads TGTGCCACCAGTGATTTCCCCGGGTCTGAAGCTTTCTTT. This codes for CATSDFPGSEAFF.

This clonotype occurred a few times. The rearrangement joins TRBV12-3 or TRBV12-4 to TRBJ1-2, with 7 nucleotides matching TRBD1. CDR3 length equals 14 residues. Trimming removed 4 bases from V and 4 bases from J; junction bases left unmatched: 6. The DNA for the CDR3 is TGTGCCAGCAGTTCCTACGACAGGGTCTATGGCTACACCTTC. Amino acids: CASSSYDRVYGYTF.

At least ten counts were recorded for this clonotype. The chain employs TRBV5-1 and TRBJ2-7; D is uncertain. Germline assignment: CDR1 SGHRS and CDR2 YFSETQ. Trimming took 1 base from V and 4 from J, leaving 12 bases between them. The CDR3 consists of 14 residues. As DNA, the CDR3 is TGCGCCAGCAGCTTGACCTCAGGACCTTACGAGCAGTACTTC. Translated: CASSLTSGPYEQYF.

J is TRBJ2-1 and V is TRBV29-1; 8 bases match TRBD2. Per germline, CDR1 SQVTM and CDR2 ANQGSEA. This CDR3 comprises 14 residues. V gave up 6 bases and J gave up 4 bases; unmatched junction bases: 8. The CDR3 DNA reads as TGCAGCGTAGACGTTGCGGGGGGTTACAATGAGCAGTTCTTC. It translates to CSVDVAGGYNEQFF.

This clonotype came up a few times. Its ends do not fully match the called genes, so a read error is possible. The chain joins TRBV3-1 to TRBJ2-1; no definite D call. This CDR3 region has 16 residues. Germline loops: CDR1 LGHDT, CDR2 YNNKEL (reference sequence). The CDR3 region has the DNA TGTGCCAGCAGCCAAGAAAGACTCCACTCCCACAATGAGCAGTTCTTC. It specifies CASSQERLHSHNEQFF.

This clonotype was counted only a few times. This chain uses TRBV20-1 with TRBJ2-1, with D possibly being TRBD1 or TRBD2 (5 bases each). V lost 5 bases and J lost 9, with 17 bases in between. Looked up from germline, CDR1 is DFQATT and CDR2 is SNEGSKA (reference sequence). This CDR3 contains 13 residues. The CDR3, as DNA: TGCAGTGCTGGGGCCCGAAGCGGTACTGAGCAGTTCTTC. Translating gives CSAGARSGTEQFF.

J is TRBJ2-3 and V is TRBV7-2; 9 bases are a match to TRBD1. The V gene's germline CDR1 is SGHTA and CDR2 FQGNSA. This CDR3 is 17 amino acids long. After removal of 5 bases from V and 1 base from J, the junction contained 10 bases not matched to a gene. CDR3 nucleotide sequence: TGTGCCAGCAGCCCAGACAGGGGGAGTAGTGGCACAGATACGCAGTATTTT. This codes for CASSPDRGSSGTDTQYF.

There are many counts of this clonotype. J is TRBJ2-7 and V is TRBV6-1; maybe TRBD2 (6 bases). Deletions cut 8 bases from V and 3 bases from J, with 20 bases between. The length of the CDR3 is 15 residues. CDR1 and CDR2 from the germline V gene are MNHNS and SASEGT. CDR3 in amino acids: CASHYTDGLSYEQYF. The DNA for the CDR3 is TGTGCCAGCCATTATACTGATGGACTAAGCTACGAGCAGTACTTC.

This clonotype turned up a few times. In DNA form, the CDR3 reads TGCGCCAGCAGCTTGGATGTGTCGGAGACCCAGTACTTC. This codes for CASSLDVSETQYF. This chain connects TRBV5-1 to TRBJ2-5; D uncertain. The CDR3 totals 13 residues. Trimming took 0 bases from V and 5 from J, leaving 8 bases between them. Per the germline V gene, CDR1 is SGHRS and CDR2 is YFSETQ.

V gene TRBV6-1 combines with J gene TRBJ2-7; 9 bases match TRBD2. Germline-derived CDR1 and CDR2 are MNHNS and SASEGT. The CDR3 runs to 14 residues. J was trimmed by 5 bases and V by 6 bases; bases with no gene match: 8. This chain's CDR3 is CASSTSSGVHEQYF. The CDR3 nucleotides read TGTGCCAGCAGCACCTCTAGCGGGGTCCACGAGCAGTACTTC.

The chain combines TRBV7-2 with TRBJ2-5; TRBD2 agrees at 14 bases. The CDR3 contains 16 residues. V was clipped by 5 bases and J by 4 bases; unmatched bases: 6. Germline-derived CDR1 and CDR2 are SGHTA and FQGNSA. The CDR3 DNA sequence: TGTGCCAGCAGCGAACGCGGACTAGCGGGAGGAGAGACCCAGTACTTC. Translating it yields CASSERGLAGGETQYF.

The rearrangement uses TRBV15 and TRBJ2-5; tentative D call: TRBD2 (5 bases). The CDR3 contains 15 residues. V was shortened by 5 bases and J by 5 bases, with 18 bases between the two germline ends. The germline V gene encodes CDR1 LNHNV and CDR2 YYDKDF (reference sequence). CDR3 residues: CATSPAAIGGETQYF. CDR3 nucleotide sequence: TGTGCCACCAGCCCTGCGGCGATCGGCGGGGAGACCCAGTACTTC.

The chain recombines TRBV20-1 with TRBJ2-1; D tentatively reads TRBD1 or TRBD2 (5 bases each). This CDR3 contains 14 residues. CDR1 is DFQATT and CDR2 is SNEGSKA in the germline V gene (reference sequence). V lost 3 bases and J lost 7, with 16 bases in between. CDR3 residues: CSARGRGTFNEQFF. The DNA of the CDR3 is TGCAGTGCTAGGGGAAGAGGGACCTTTAATGAGCAGTTCTTC.

This clonotype was counted only a few times. The genes are TRBV29-1 and TRBJ1-2, with 8 bases matching TRBD1. With V trimmed by 7 bases and J by 5 bases, 9 bases remained unmatched. The CDR3 contains 13 residues. The germline gives CDR1 SQVTM, CDR2 ANQGSEA. The CDR3 DNA is TGCAGCGACGGACAGGGAGTCGGGTATGGCTACACCTTC. Its protein product is CSDGQGVGYGYTF.

The V gene is TRBV20-1, the J gene TRBJ2-2; D gene ambiguous. Per germline, CDR1 DFQATT and CDR2 SNEGSKA (reference sequence). This CDR3 has 12 residues. V gave up 3 bases and J gave up 8 bases, with 10 bases separating them. The CDR3 bases are TGCAGTGCTAGGACCCTTAGGGGGGAGCTGTTTTTT. It yields the protein CSARTLRGELFF.

The genes are TRBV6-5 and TRBJ2-3; D ambiguous. Trimming pared 1 base from V and 4 bases from J, leaving 15 bases between. Germline CDR1 is MNHEY and CDR2 is SVGAGI. This CDR3 is built from 16 residues. As DNA, the CDR3 is TGTGCCAGCAGTTACTACGGCAGTCCCTCCCCAGATACGCAGTATTTT. It translates to CASSYYGSPSPDTQYF.

This chain joins TRBV5-1 and TRBJ2-7; 9 nucleotides match TRBD2. The V and J ends lost 0 bases and 0 bases, in that order; junction bases with no gene match: 7. There are 17 residues in the CDR3. CDR1 SGHRS and CDR2 YFSETQ come from the germline V gene. CDR3 amino acids: CASSLGLAEMSSYEQYF. In DNA, the CDR3 is TGCGCCAGCAGCTTGGGACTAGCGGAAATGAGCTCCTACGAGCAGTACTTC.

A word on this clonotype: With a much larger clone just one base away, this may be a read error. V usage is TRBV15 and J usage is TRBJ2-7; D unclear. Germline V gives CDR1 LNHNV, CDR2 YYDKDF (reference sequence). The length of the CDR3 is 14 residues. V was clipped by 0 bases and J by 2 bases, with 8 bases between them. The CDR3 bases are TGTGCCACCAGCAGAGATAAGGGAACCTACGAGCAGTACTTC. Its translation: CATSRDKGTYEQYF.

This clonotype was counted only a few times. V gene TRBV7-2 combines with J gene TRBJ2-3, with D perhaps TRBD2 (6 bases). This CDR3 region has 12 residues. V was shortened by 8 bases and J by 5 bases, with 11 bases between the two germline ends. CDR1 and CDR2 from the germline V gene are SGHTA and FQGNSA. The CDR3: CASSEAGDTQYF. DNA of the CDR3: TGTGCCAGCTCCGAAGCGGGAGATACGCAGTATTTT.

This clonotype showed up just a few times. V usage is TRBV12-3 or TRBV12-4 and J usage is TRBJ1-1; D call uncertain. The V gene lost 6 bases and the J gene lost 5 bases, with 13 bases spanning the gap. CDR3 size: 13 residues. The CDR3 protein is CASREPGPTEAFF. The DNA of the CDR3 is TGTGCCAGCAGGGAACCAGGACCTACTGAAGCTTTCTTT.

This clonotype has only a few counts. The chain combines TRBV5-1 with TRBJ2-5; D is perhaps TRBD2 (5 bases). CDR3 length equals 14 residues. CDR1 is SGHRS and CDR2 is YFSETQ in the germline V gene. V lost 4 bases and J 5 bases, leaving 15 bases between the germline ends. The CDR3 bases are TGCGCCAGCAGCCCGTGGCCGGGAAGGGAGACCCAGTACTTC. This translates into CASSPWPGRETQYF. The whole variable domain, remainder taken from reference TRBV5-1 and TRBJ2-5, is KAGVTQTPRYLIKTRGQQVTLSCSPISGHRSVSWYQQTPGQGLQFLFEYFSETQRNKGNFPGRFSGRQFSNSRSEMNVSTLELGDSALYLCASSPWPGRETQYFGPGTRLLVL.

There are a few counts of this clonotype. This chain connects TRBV7-2 to TRBJ2-1; D is tentatively TRBD1 or TRBD2 (8 bases each). V lost 5 bases and J 8 bases, leaving 25 bases between the germline ends. This CDR3 is 17 amino acids long. The germline gives CDR1 SGHTA, CDR2 FQGNSA. The CDR3 region is CASSNNRGTGGLYEQFF. The CDR3 bases are TGTGCCAGCAGCAATAACAGGGGGACGGGGGGGCTGTATGAGCAGTTCTTC.

The chain carries TRBV12-3 or TRBV12-4 and TRBJ2-5, with 9 bases aligning to TRBD2. The V and J ends lost 7 bases and 4 bases, in that order; junction bases with no gene match: 7. CDR3 length: 14 residues. In nucleotides, the CDR3 is TGTGCCAGCACCGCGGGGGGGGGAAGAGAGACCCAGTACTTC. Translated, it gives CASTAGGGRETQYF.

In DNA, the CDR3 is TGTGCCAGCAGTTTAATCACAGGGGGCCGCGAGGAGACCCAGTACTTC. Amino acid sequence: CASSLITGGREETQYF. V gene TRBV12-3 or TRBV12-4 combines with J gene TRBJ2-5, with TRBD1 matching 9 bases. The CDR3 sequence is 16 residues long. After removal of 2 bases from V and 5 bases from J, the junction contained 9 bases not matched to a gene.